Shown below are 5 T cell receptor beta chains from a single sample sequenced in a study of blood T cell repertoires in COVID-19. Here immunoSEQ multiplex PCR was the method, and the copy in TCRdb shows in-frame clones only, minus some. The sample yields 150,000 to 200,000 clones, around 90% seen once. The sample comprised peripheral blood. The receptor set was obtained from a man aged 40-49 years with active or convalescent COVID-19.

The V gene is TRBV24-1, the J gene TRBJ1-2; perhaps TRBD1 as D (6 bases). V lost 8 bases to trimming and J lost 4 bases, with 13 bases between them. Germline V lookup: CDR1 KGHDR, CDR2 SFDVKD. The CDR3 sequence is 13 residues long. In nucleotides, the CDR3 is TGTGCCACCACTCAGGGGCCAGGCTATGGCTACACCTTC. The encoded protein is CATTQGPGYGYTF.

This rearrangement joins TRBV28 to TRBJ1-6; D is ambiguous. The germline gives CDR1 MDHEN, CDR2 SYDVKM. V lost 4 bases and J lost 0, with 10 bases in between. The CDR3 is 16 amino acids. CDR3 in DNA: TGTGCCAGCAGTTCTATTGTTAGCTCCTATAATTCACCCCTCCACTTT. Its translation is CASSSIVSSYNSPLHF.

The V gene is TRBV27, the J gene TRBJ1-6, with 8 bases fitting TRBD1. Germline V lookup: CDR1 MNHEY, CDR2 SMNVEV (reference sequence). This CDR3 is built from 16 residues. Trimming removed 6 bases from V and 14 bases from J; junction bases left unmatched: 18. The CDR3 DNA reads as TGTGCCAGCAGCAAACCGACAGGGGCCGGCCAAGGGGCCCTCCACTTT. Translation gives CASSKPTGAGQGALHF.

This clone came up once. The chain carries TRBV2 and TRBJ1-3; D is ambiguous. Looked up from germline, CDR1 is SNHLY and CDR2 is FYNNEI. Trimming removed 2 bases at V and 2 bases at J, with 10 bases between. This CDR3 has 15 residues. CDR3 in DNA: TGTGCCAGCAGTGAAATCCGGGGAACTGGAAACACCATATATTTT. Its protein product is CASSEIRGTGNTIYF. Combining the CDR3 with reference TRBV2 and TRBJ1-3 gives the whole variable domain EPEVTQTPSHQVTQMGQEVILRCVPISNHLYFYWYRQILGQKVEFLVSFYNNEISEKSEIFDDQFSVERPDGSNFTLKIRSTKLEDSAMYFCASSEIRGTGNTIYFGEGSWLTVV.

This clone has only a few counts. Here the CDR3 reads CASSGLTGLGAFF. The CDR3 DNA reads as TGTGCCAGCAGTGGGTTGACAGGGCTCGGCGCTTTCTTT. This rearrangement joins TRBV25-1 to TRBJ1-1; 7 bases are shared with TRBD1. Per germline, CDR1 MGHDK and CDR2 SYGVNS. J was trimmed by 11 bases and V by 4 bases; bases with no gene match: 10. This CDR3 region has 13 residues.